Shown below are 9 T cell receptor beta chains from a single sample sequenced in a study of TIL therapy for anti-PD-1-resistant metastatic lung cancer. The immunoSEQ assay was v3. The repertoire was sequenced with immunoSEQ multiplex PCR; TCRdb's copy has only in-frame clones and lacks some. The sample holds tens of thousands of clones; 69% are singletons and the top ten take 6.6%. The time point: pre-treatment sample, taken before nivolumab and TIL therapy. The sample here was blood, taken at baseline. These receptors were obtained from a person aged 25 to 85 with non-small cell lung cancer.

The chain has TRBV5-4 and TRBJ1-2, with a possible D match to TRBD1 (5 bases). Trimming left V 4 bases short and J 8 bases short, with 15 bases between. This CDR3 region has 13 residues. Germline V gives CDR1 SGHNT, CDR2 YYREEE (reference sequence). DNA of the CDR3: TGTGCCAGCAGCCCGGGGGGATCTGGGGGCTACACCTTC. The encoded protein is CASSPGGSGGYTF.

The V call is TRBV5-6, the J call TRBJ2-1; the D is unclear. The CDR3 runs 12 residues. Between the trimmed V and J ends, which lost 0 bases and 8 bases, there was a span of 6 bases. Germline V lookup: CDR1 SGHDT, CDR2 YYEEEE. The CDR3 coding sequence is TGTGCCAGCAGCTTGGGAGTGTATGAGCAGTTCTTC. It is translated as CASSLGVYEQFF.

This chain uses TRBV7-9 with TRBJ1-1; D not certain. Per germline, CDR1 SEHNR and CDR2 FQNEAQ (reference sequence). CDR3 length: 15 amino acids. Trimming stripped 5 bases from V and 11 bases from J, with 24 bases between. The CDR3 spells CASSPRGEGRSAAFF. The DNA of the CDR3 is TGTGCCAGCAGCCCGCGGGGAGAGGGTAGAAGTGCGGCTTTCTTT. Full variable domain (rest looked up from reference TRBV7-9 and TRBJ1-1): DTGVSQNPRHKITKRGQNVTFRCDPISEHNRLYWYRQTLGQGPEFLTYFQNEAQLEKSRLLSDRFSAERPKGSFSTLEIQRTEQGDSAMYLCASSPRGEGRSAAFFGQGTRLTVV.

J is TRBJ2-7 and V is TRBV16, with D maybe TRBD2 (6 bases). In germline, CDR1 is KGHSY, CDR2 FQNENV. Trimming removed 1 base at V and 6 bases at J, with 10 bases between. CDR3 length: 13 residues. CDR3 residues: CASSQWGDGEQYF. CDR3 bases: TGTGCCAGCAGCCAATGGGGGGACGGCGAGCAGTACTTC.

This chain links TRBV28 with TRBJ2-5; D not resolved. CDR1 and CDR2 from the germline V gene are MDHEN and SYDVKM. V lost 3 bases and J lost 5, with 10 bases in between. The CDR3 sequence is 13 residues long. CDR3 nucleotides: TGTGCCAGCAGTTTGTCAGTTCGGGAGACCCAGTACTTC. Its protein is CASSLSVRETQYF.

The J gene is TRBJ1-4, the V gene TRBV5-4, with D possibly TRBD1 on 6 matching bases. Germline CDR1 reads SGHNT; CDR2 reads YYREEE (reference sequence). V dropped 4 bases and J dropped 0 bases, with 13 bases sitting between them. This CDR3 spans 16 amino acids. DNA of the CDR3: TGTGCCAGCAGCCTGGGGAACAGGGCAACTAATGAAAAACTGTTTTTT. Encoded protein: CASSLGNRATNEKLFF.

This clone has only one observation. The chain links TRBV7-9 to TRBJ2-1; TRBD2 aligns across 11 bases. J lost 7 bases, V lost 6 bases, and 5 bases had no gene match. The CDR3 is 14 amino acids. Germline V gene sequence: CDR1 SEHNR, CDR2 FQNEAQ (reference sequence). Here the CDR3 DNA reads TGTGCCAGCAGTTTATTAGCGGGGGGGAATGAGCAGTTCTTC. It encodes CASSLLAGGNEQFF.

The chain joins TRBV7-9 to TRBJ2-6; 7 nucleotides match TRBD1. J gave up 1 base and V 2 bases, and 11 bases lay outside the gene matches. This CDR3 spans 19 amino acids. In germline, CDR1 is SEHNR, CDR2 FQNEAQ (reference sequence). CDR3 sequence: CASSLNPGRQGSGANVLTF. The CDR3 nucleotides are TGTGCCAGCAGCTTAAACCCGGGCCGACAGGGATCTGGGGCCAACGTCCTGACTTTC.

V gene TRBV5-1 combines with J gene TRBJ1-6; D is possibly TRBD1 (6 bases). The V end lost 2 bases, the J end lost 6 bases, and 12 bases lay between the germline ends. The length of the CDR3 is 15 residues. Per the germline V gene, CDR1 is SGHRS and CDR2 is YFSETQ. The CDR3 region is CASSFFGQSNSPLHF. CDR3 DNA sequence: TGCGCCAGCAGCTTCTTCGGACAGTCTAATTCACCCCTCCACTTT.